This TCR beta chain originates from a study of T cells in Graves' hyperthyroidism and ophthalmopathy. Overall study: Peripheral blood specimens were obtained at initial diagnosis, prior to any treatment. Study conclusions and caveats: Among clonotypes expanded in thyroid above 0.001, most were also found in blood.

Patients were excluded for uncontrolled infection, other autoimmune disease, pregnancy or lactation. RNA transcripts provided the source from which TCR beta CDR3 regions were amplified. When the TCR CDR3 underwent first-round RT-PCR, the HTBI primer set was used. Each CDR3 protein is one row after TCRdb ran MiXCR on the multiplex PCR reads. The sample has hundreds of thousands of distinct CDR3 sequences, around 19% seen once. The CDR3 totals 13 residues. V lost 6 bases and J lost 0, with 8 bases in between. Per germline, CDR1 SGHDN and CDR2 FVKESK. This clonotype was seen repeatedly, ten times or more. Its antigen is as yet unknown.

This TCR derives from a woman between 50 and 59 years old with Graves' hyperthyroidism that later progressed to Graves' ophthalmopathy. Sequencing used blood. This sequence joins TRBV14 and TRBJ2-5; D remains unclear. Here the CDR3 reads CASRRPDQETQYF. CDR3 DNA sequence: TGTGCCAGCAGGCGACCGGACCAAGAGACCCAGTACTTC. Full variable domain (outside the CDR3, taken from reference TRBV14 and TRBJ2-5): EAGVTQFPSHSVIEKGQTVTLRCDPISGHDNLYWYRRVMGKEIKFLLHFVKESKQDESGMPNNRFLAERTGGTYSTLKVQPAELEDSGVYFCASRRPDQETQYFGPGTRLLVL.